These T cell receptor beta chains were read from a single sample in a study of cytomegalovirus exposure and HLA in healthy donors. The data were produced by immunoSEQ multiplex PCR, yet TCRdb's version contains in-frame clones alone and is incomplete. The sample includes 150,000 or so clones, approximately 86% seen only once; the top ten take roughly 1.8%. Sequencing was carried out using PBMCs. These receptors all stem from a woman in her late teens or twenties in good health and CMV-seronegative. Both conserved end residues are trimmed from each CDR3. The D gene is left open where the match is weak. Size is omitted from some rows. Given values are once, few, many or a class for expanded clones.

CDR3: ASSLTGSLGYGYT
D: .
V: TRBV27
J: TRBJ1-2
size: .

CDR3: AWSVTGQVLQPQH
D: .
V: TRBV30
J: TRBJ1-5
size: .

CDR3: ASSSSSGSGGELF
D: .
V: TRBV6-1
J: TRBJ2-2
size: .

CDR3: ATRRDRANTGELF
D: TRBD1
V: TRBV15
J: TRBJ2-2
size: .

CDR3: ASSIAGGAEAF
D: TRBD1
V: TRBV5-5
J: TRBJ1-1
size: once

CDR3: ASSLEGNTEAF
D: .
V: TRBV27
J: TRBJ1-1
size: .

CDR3: ASSPYPPTGNYGYT
D: TRBD1
V: TRBV27
J: TRBJ1-2
size: .

CDR3: AWSEGAGANVLT
D: .
V: TRBV30
J: TRBJ2-6
size: few

CDR3: ASRRAGGLEQY
D: TRBD2
V: TRBV28
J: TRBJ2-7
size: once

CDR3: ASSLGTGPSSGNTIY
D: TRBD1
V: TRBV9
J: TRBJ1-3
size: .

CDR3: ASSLGIQGSPLH
D: .
V: TRBV7-9
J: TRBJ1-6
size: .

CDR3: ASKPGVSSGNTIY
D: .
V: TRBV6-6
J: TRBJ1-3
size: .

CDR3: ASSVEAGLAGKETQY
D: TRBD2
V: TRBV9
J: TRBJ2-5
size: .

CDR3: ASSFAGNNEQF
D: .
V: TRBV6-5
J: TRBJ2-1
size: .

CDR3: ASSQDAEETQY
D: .
V: TRBV4-1
J: TRBJ2-5
size: .

CDR3: ASRGAGDTEAF
D: .
V: TRBV19
J: TRBJ1-1
size: .

CDR3: ASSQTGDSQYEQY
D: .
V: TRBV4-1
J: .
size: .

CDR3: ASRQGNEAF
D: TRBD1
V: TRBV19
J: TRBJ1-1
size: few

CDR3: ASSEAGTSGFPSGQF
D: TRBD2
V: TRBV6-1
J: TRBJ2-1
size: .

CDR3: ASSYAGPHYEQY
D: .
V: TRBV6-6
J: TRBJ2-7
size: .

CDR3: ASSVTSQNTEAF
D: .
V: TRBV9
J: TRBJ1-1
size: .

CDR3: ASSSRGNPGANVLT
D: .
V: TRBV4-1
J: TRBJ2-6
size: few

CDR3: ASSPTTANTGELF
D: .
V: TRBV18
J: TRBJ2-2
size: .

CDR3: ASSEAGQGLHNEQF
D: TRBD1
V: TRBV10-1
J: TRBJ2-1
size: .